The present TCR beta chain was sequenced within a study of T cell repertoires in aging, cancer and after chemotherapy. Germline CDR1 and CDR2: DFQATT and SNEGSKA (reference sequence). The CDR3 has 12 residues. Trimming removed 8 bases at V and 5 bases at J, with 15 bases between. Peripheral blood genomic DNA, not sorted cells or RNA, was the template. Multiplex touch-down PCR with TRB-A/B primers amplified rearranged V-D-J TRB sequences. TCRdb processed the multiplex PCR reads anew with MiXCR; each CDR3 protein has one entry. The sample has fewer than 6,000 distinct CDR3 sequences, roughly 27% seen once; the top ten hold 11%.

This TCR derives from a human donor with a solid tumor. This chain links TRBV20-1 with TRBJ1-1; D is perhaps TRBD1 (6 bases). The sample taken for sequencing was blood. The CDR3 loop is CSSLQGATEAFF. The CDR3 nucleotides are TGCAGTTCCTTACAGGGTGCAACTGAAGCTTTCTTT.